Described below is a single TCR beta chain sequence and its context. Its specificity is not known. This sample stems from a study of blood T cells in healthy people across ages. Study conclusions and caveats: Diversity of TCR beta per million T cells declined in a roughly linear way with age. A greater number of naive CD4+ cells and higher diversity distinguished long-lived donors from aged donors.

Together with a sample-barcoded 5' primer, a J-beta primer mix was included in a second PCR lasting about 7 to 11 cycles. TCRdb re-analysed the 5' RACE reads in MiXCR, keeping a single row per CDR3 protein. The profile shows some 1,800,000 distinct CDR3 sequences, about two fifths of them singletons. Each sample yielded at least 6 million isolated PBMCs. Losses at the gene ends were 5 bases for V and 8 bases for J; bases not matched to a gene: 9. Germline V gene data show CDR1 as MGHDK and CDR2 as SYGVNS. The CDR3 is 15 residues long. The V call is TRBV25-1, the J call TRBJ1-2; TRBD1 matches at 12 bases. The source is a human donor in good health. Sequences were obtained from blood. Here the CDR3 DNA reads TGTGCCAGCAGTAGAGGGGGACAGGGGGCGGAGGGCTACACCTTC. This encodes CASSRGGQGAEGYTF.